The 23 T cell receptor beta chains presented below share a single source sample, sequenced in a study of PD-L1 blockade in urothelial cancer. TCRdb's copy holds only in-frame clones and misses some; the assay was immunoSEQ multiplex PCR. The sample includes about 83,000 clones, roughly 90% of them seen just once. The specimen was PBMCs, collected around atezolizumab (anti-PD-L1) treatment. All receptors derive from a woman in her seventies with urothelial cancer.

This CDR3 reads CASSYSTTGNTGELFF. CDR3 bases: TGTGCCAGCAGTTACTCGACTACCGGAAACACCGGGGAGCTGTTTTTT. The genes are TRBV6-6 and TRBJ2-2; a possible D gene is TRBD2 (5 bases). Trimming pared 0 bases from V and 2 bases from J, leaving 10 bases between. The CDR3 consists of 16 residues. Germline V gene lookup returns CDR1 MNHNY and CDR2 SVGAGI (reference sequence).

The rearrangement uses TRBV7-3 and TRBJ2-1; 7 nucleotides align to TRBD1. V gave up 0 bases and J gave up 9 bases; unmatched junction bases: 5. CDR3 size: 14 residues. Per the germline V gene, CDR1 is SGHTA and CDR2 is FQGTGA. CDR3 sequence (DNA): TGTGCCAGCAGCTTAACGAAACAGGGGTCTGAGCAGTTCTTC. Amino acids: CASSLTKQGSEQFF.

As concerns this clone: Germline is not matched at one junction end, which may reflect a read error. The chain employs TRBV28 and TRBJ1-3; D is uncertain. The V gene's germline CDR1 is MDHEN and CDR2 SYDVKM. This CDR3 region has 15 residues. The CDR3 region has the DNA TGTGCCAGCAGTTTGACTCAGTCCTCTAGAAACACCATATATTTT. Amino acid sequence: CASSLTQSSRNTIYF.

This clone occurred once. V and J are TRBV5-1 and TRBJ1-1, with D perhaps matching TRBD1 (6 bases). V was shortened by 0 bases and J by 0 bases, with 15 bases between the two germline ends. The length of the CDR3 is 17 residues. The germline CDR1 and CDR2 sequences are SGHRS and YFSETQ. CDR3 coding DNA: TGCGCCAGCAGCTTGGAGGGACACGGACTTATGAACACTGAAGCTTTCTTT. This encodes CASSLEGHGLMNTEAFF. Variable domain in full (rest from reference TRBV5-1 and TRBJ1-1): KAGVTQTPRYLIKTRGQQVTLSCSPISGHRSVSWYQQTPGQGLQFLFEYFSETQRNKGNFPGRFSGRQFSNSRSEMNVSTLELGDSALYLCASSLEGHGLMNTEAFFGQGTRLTVV.

This clone was seen once. This CDR3 is CASSPTRTGGNTEAFF. The CDR3 bases are TGTGCCAGCAGCCCCACTCGGACAGGGGGGAACACTGAAGCTTTCTTT. The V and J genes are TRBV11-1 and TRBJ1-1, with 10 bases aligning to TRBD1. The germline V gene encodes CDR1 SGHAT and CDR2 FQDESV (reference sequence). Germline trimming cut 5 bases from V and 1 base from J; bases unmatched to any gene: 7. The CDR3 sequence is 16 residues long.

J is TRBJ2-5 and V is TRBV30; 7 bases are a match to TRBD1. This CDR3 has 13 residues. V trimming: 8 bases; J trimming: 3 bases; junction bases outside the gene matches: 9. Germline loops: CDR1 GTSNPN, CDR2 SVGIG (reference sequence). CDR3 in DNA: TGTGCCACGGTTGGACAGGTAGAAGAGACCCAGTACTTC. This gives the protein CATVGQVEETQYF.

This clone has just one count. The chain employs TRBV5-1 and TRBJ2-1; 8 bases fit TRBD1. J was trimmed by 2 bases and V by 4 bases; bases with no gene match: 11. This CDR3 comprises 17 residues. CDR1 and CDR2 (germline): SGHRS, YFSETQ. The CDR3 nucleotides are TGCGCCAGCAGCCCCACCGGTGCGACAGGGGCCTACAATGAGCAGTTCTTC. It translates to CASSPTGATGAYNEQFF.

This chain uses TRBV30 with TRBJ2-7, with 7 bases lining up with TRBD1. The CDR3 runs 17 residues. Trimming took 0 bases from V and 1 from J; bases not matched to a gene: 12. Looked up from germline, CDR1 is GTSNPN and CDR2 is SVGIG (reference sequence). The CDR3 loop is CAWSVFRTGTISYEQYF. CDR3 sequence (DNA): TGTGCCTGGAGTGTTTTTAGGACAGGAACAATTTCCTACGAGCAGTACTTC.

CDR3 sequence (DNA): TGTGCCAGCAGCTGGACAGGGGGCGCGAGATATGGCTACACCTTC. Translated, it gives CASSWTGGARYGYTF. The chain joins TRBV7-2 to TRBJ1-2; 11 bases are shared with TRBD1. Trimming at V came to 4 bases and at J to 5 bases, leaving 6 bases not matched to a gene. The CDR3 loop spans 15 amino acids. Germline CDR1 reads SGHTA; CDR2 reads FQGNSA. Together with reference TRBV7-2 and TRBJ1-2, the CDR3 gives the full variable domain: GAGVSQSPSNKVTEKGKDVELRCDPISGHTALYWYRQSLGQGLEFLIYFQGNSAPDKSGLPSDRFSAERTGGSVSTLTIQRTQQEDSAVYLCASSWTGGARYGYTFGSGTRLTVV.

The rearrangement joins TRBV18 to TRBJ2-1; 8 positions agree with TRBD2. The CDR3 consists of 14 residues. The junction had 2 bases not matched to a gene; V was cut back by 6 bases and J by 1 base. Germline lookup yields CDR1 KGHSH and CDR2 LQKENI. CDR3 sequence: CASSSGDSYNEQFF. CDR3 sequence (DNA): TGTGCCAGCTCTAGCGGGGATTCCTACAATGAGCAGTTCTTC.

The chain links TRBV5-1 to TRBJ1-2, with 11 bases aligning to TRBD1. CDR3 length equals 14 residues. The V gene end was trimmed by 0 bases and the J gene end by 8 bases; junction bases not matched to a gene: 3. Germline V gene data show CDR1 as SGHRS and CDR2 as YFSETQ. The CDR3 coding sequence is TGCGCCAGCAGCTTGGGGACAGGGGGCGGAGGCTACACCTTC. It is translated as CASSLGTGGGGYTF.

The V and J genes are TRBV7-7 and TRBJ2-2; unclear D gene. V lost 3 bases and J lost 5, with 7 bases in between. The CDR3 has 13 amino acids. CDR1 and CDR2 from the germline V gene are SSHAT and FNYEAQ (reference sequence). CDR3 DNA sequence: TGTGCCAGCAGCTTTCCGGGTACCGGGGAGCTGTTTTTT. Amino acids: CASSFPGTGELFF. The variable domain in full, with the rest retrieved from reference TRBV7-7 and TRBJ2-2, is GAGVSQSPRYKVTKRGQDVTLRCDPISSHATLYWYQQALGQGPEFLTYFNYEAQPDKSGLPSDRFSAERPEGSISTLTIQRTEQRDSAMYRCASSFPGTGELFFGEGSRLTVL.

This sequence joins TRBV11-3 and TRBJ2-1; 15 positions match TRBD2. Germline CDR1 SGHNT, CDR2 YENEEA. The CDR3 covers 15 residues. V lost 5 bases, J lost 7 bases, and 3 bases stayed unmatched. For the CDR3, the DNA is TGTGCCAGCAGCCGGACTAGCGGGGGGGCAAATGAGCAGTTCTTC. Its protein product is CASSRTSGGANEQFF.

The chain carries TRBV5-1 and TRBJ1-4; perhaps TRBD1 as D (6 bases). Trimming took off 0 bases at V and 7 bases at J, with 13 bases between the two ends. From germline, CDR1 is SGHRS and CDR2 YFSETQ. This CDR3 contains 15 residues. The CDR3 sequence is CASSLDNRVGEKLFF. The DNA of the CDR3 is TGCGCCAGCAGCTTGGATAACAGGGTGGGTGAAAAACTGTTTTTT.

The chain is built from TRBV5-4 and TRBJ2-7, with a tentative D call TRBD1 (6 bases). Germline values: CDR1 SGHNT, CDR2 YYREEE (reference sequence). The CDR3 totals 14 residues. V lost 3 bases to trimming and J lost 4 bases, with 14 bases between them. CDR3 bases: TGTGCCAGCAGCTGGTGGGGGCAGAATTACGAGCAGTACTTC. As protein: CASSWWGQNYEQYF.

The rearrangement links TRBV25-1 to TRBJ1-1; D is uncertain. V shed 5 bases and J shed 0 bases, with 7 bases lying between them. The CDR3 consists of 13 residues. Germline CDR1 is MGHDK and CDR2 is SYGVNS. The CDR3 loop is CASSLLMNTEAFF. CDR3 DNA: TGTGCCAGCAGTCTTCTTATGAACACTGAAGCTTTCTTT.

The chain joins TRBV28 to TRBJ2-5; 9 bases map to TRBD2. CDR3 length: 15 residues. V lost 3 bases and J lost 1; bases outside the gene matches: 3. Germline V gene sequence: CDR1 MDHEN, CDR2 SYDVKM. The DNA of the CDR3 is TGTGCCAGCAGTTTTCCTAGCGGGACCCAAGAGACCCAGTACTTC. Translated, it gives CASSFPSGTQETQYF.

This clone was observed a handful of times. The CDR3 region is CASSSRDIWYGYTF. CDR3 in DNA: TGTGCCAGCAGCTCCCGGGACATCTGGTATGGCTACACCTTC. This chain links TRBV7-2 with TRBJ1-2; possible D gene TRBD1, 6 bases. The CDR3 has 14 residues. Germline V gene sequence: CDR1 SGHTA, CDR2 FQGNSA. V was cut by 4 bases and J by 5 bases, with 14 bases left in between.

The chain joins TRBV10-3 to TRBJ1-1, with TRBD1 as a possible D gene (6 bases). V was clipped by 1 base and J by 0 bases, with 9 bases between them. This CDR3 comprises 15 residues. Germline values: CDR1 ENHRY, CDR2 SYGVKD. The CDR3 spells CAISEFGQLNTEAFF. CDR3 DNA sequence: TGTGCCATCAGTGAGTTTGGACAGTTGAACACTGAAGCTTTCTTT.

The chain carries TRBV28 and TRBJ1-2, with TRBD1 matching over 9 bases. The ends lost 6 bases at V and 5 bases at J; junction bases unmatched: 10. Germline CDR1 is MDHEN and CDR2 is SYDVKM. This CDR3 has 15 amino acids. The CDR3 loop reads CASRPTGTGRYGYTF. The CDR3 bases are TGTGCCAGCAGGCCAACTGGGACAGGGAGGTATGGCTACACCTTC.

The V and J genes are TRBV19 and TRBJ2-5, with 7 bases matching TRBD2. The CDR3 is 17 amino acids. Unmatched junction bases numbered 12, after V lost 3 bases and J lost 2 bases. Germline V lookup: CDR1 LNHDA, CDR2 SQIVND (reference sequence). The CDR3 here is CASSMGLSKPIQETQYF. The CDR3 DNA follows: TGTGCCAGTAGTATGGGACTATCTAAGCCGATTCAAGAGACCCAGTACTTC.

The chain employs TRBV2 and TRBJ1-5, with 8 bases that match TRBD1. Germline assignment: CDR1 SNHLY and CDR2 FYNNEI. The J segment lost 6 bases and the V segment lost 8 bases, leaving 6 bases of the junction unmatched. This CDR3 has 13 residues. CDR3 bases: TGTGCCAGCGGGACAGGCGAGCGTCAGCCCCAGCATTTT. It codes for CASGTGERQPQHF.

This chain connects TRBV6-5 to TRBJ1-6; 9 bases match TRBD1. This CDR3 has 14 residues. CDR1 is MNHEY, CDR2 SVGAGI, per germline. Trimming took 6 bases from V and 8 from J; bases not matched to a gene: 5. DNA for the CDR3: TGTGCCAGCAGGTCACAGGGGGCACATTCACCCCTCCACTTT. Translated: CASRSQGAHSPLHF.